The T cell receptor beta chain described here comes from a study of graft-versus-host responses after intestinal transplantation. Using immunoSEQ multiplex PCR, the repertoire was profiled, and TCRdb retains in-frame clones only, with some absent. Of 35,000 to 40,000 clones listed, more than 90% were seen once; the top ten hold roughly 0.8%. The CDR3 has 11 amino acids. In germline, CDR1 is DFQATT, CDR2 SNEGSKA (reference sequence). V was shortened by 4 bases and J by 5 bases, with 8 bases between the two germline ends. Here the sequenced sample was PBMCs, taken 16 days after intestinal transplant. This chain links TRBV20-1 with TRBJ2-5; D gene uncertain. The TCR sequence derives from a human patient who received an intestinal transplant, so some T cells may come from the graft donor. The chain's CDR3 is CSAKISETQYF. The CDR3 DNA reads TGCAGTGCTAAGATTTCGGAGACCCAGTACTTC.